The 20 T cell receptor beta chains listed next were all sequenced from one sample in a study of blood T cells in healthy people across ages. With a J-beta primer mix and a sample-barcoded 5' primer, a second PCR ran 7 to 11 cycles. Using its own MiXCR run on the 5' RACE reads, TCRdb lists one record per CDR3 protein. The sample yields 650,000 to 700,000 distinct CDR3 sequences, around 32% seen once. The sequenced sample was blood. Source of these receptors: a woman aged 80 or older in good health.

The sample holds a few counts of this clonotype. The chain is built from TRBV5-6 and TRBJ2-1, with D tentatively TRBD1 or TRBD2 (5 bases each). The CDR3 extends over 14 amino acids. The V gene lost 1 base and the J gene lost 9 bases, with 14 bases spanning the gap. Germline lookup yields CDR1 SGHDT and CDR2 YYEEEE. The CDR3 DNA sequence: TGTGCCAGCAGCTTGACTAACGGGACGGGTGAGCAGTTCTTC. Amino acids: CASSLTNGTGEQFF.

The V gene is TRBV11-2, the J gene TRBJ1-1; 8 positions match TRBD1. This CDR3 region has 13 residues. J gave up 11 bases and V 1 base, and 6 bases lay outside the gene matches. Germline CDR1 and CDR2: SGHAT and FQNNGV. The CDR3 region is CASSLAAGGMAFF. The CDR3 DNA follows: TGTGCCAGCAGCTTAGCGGCAGGGGGCATGGCTTTCTTT.

This clonotype was seen ten or more times. The V and J genes are TRBV6-1 and TRBJ1-4; D not resolved. This CDR3 comprises 16 residues. Germline CDR1 MNHNS, CDR2 SASEGT. Trimming left V 5 bases short and J 3 bases short, with 16 bases between. As DNA, the CDR3 is TGTGCCAGCAGTTTGGGTTCATCGCTAGCTAATGAAAAACTGTTTTTT. It is translated as CASSLGSSLANEKLFF.

V usage is TRBV7-2 and J usage is TRBJ2-5, with 9 bases that match TRBD1. The V segment lost 3 bases and the J segment 9 bases; nucleotides outside the gene matches: 17. The length of the CDR3 is 17 residues. The germline CDR1 and CDR2 sequences are SGHTA and FQGNSA. In DNA, the CDR3 is TGTGCCAGCAGCTTTACCACGAACAGGGGGCGGAGGGAGGCCCAGTACTTC. Its protein is CASSFTTNRGRREAQYF.

This clonotype was seen ten or more times. The chain joins TRBV5-1 to TRBJ2-1; D gene ambiguous. The CDR3 is made up of 14 amino acids. Germline V CDR1 and CDR2: SGHRS, YFSETQ. V lost 0 bases to trimming and J lost 4 bases, with 8 bases between them. CDR3 protein: CASSLDSVYNEQFF. The CDR3 nucleotides read TGCGCCAGCAGCTTGGATTCGGTATACAATGAGCAGTTCTTC.

This clonotype was found a few times. Since a much larger clone is just one base distant, this may be a read error. Here the CDR3 DNA reads TGTGCCAGCAGGTTAAGGGTGGCAGATACGCAGTATTTT. This gives the protein CASRLRVADTQYF. This sequence joins TRBV12-3 or TRBV12-4 and TRBJ2-3; D remains ambiguous. The CDR3 extends over 13 amino acids. The ends were cut back, 6 bases at V and 4 bases at J, with 11 bases in the middle.

The chain uses TRBV7-3 and TRBJ2-5; TRBD1 is a possible D gene (5 bases). The germline CDR1 and CDR2 sequences are SGHTA and FQGTGA. The CDR3 consists of 13 residues. V shed 0 bases and J shed 5 bases, with 7 bases lying between them. The CDR3 here is CASSLTHRETQYF. The CDR3, as DNA: TGTGCCAGCAGCTTAACGCACAGGGAGACCCAGTACTTC.

This clonotype was detected ten times or more. The rearrangement links TRBV5-1 to TRBJ2-6; TRBD1 might be the D (6 bases). CDR3 length: 18 amino acids. Trimming left V 4 bases short and J 4 bases short, with 21 bases between. Germline CDR1 is SGHRS and CDR2 is YFSETQ. CDR3 protein: CASSQDRALVWGANVLTF. CDR3 in DNA: TGCGCCAGCAGCCAGGACAGAGCTCTGGTTTGGGGGGCCAACGTCCTGACTTTC.

To note about this clonotype: This clone may be a read error of a much larger clone one base away. V usage is TRBV7-2 and J usage is TRBJ2-4, with 9 bases fitting TRBD1. Per the germline V gene, CDR1 is SGHTA and CDR2 is FQGNSA. Trimming at V came to 5 bases and at J to 7 bases, leaving 3 bases not matched to a gene. The CDR3 consists of 13 residues. CDR3 nucleotide sequence: TGTGCCAGCAGCGTTGACAGGGGGAACATTCAGTACTTC. Its translation: CASSVDRGNIQYF.

The table lists this clonotype with many counts. The J gene is TRBJ1-1, the V gene TRBV5-4; 7 bases align to TRBD1. CDR3 length: 12 residues. Per germline, CDR1 SGHNT and CDR2 YYREEE (reference sequence). V trimming: 4 bases; J trimming: 7 bases; junction bases outside the gene matches: 4. In DNA form, the CDR3 reads TGTGCCAGCAGCGCATACAGGGGTGAAGCTTTCTTT. This sequence encodes CASSAYRGEAFF. The full variable domain, completed using reference TRBV5-4 and TRBJ1-1, is ETGVTQSPTHLIKTRGQQVTLRCSSQSGHNTVSWYQQALGQGPQFIFQYYREEENGRGNFPPRFSGLQFPNYSSELNVNALELDDSALYLCASSAYRGEAFFGQGTRLTVV.

The chain has TRBV3-1 and TRBJ1-2, with 8 bases fitting TRBD1. This CDR3 has 15 amino acids. CDR1 and CDR2 from the germline V gene are LGHDT and YNNKEL (reference sequence). V dropped 4 bases and J dropped 2; count of bases not matched to a gene: 6. CDR3 residues: CASSRDRPSNYGYTF. CDR3 nucleotides: TGTGCCAGCAGCCGGGACAGGCCGTCGAACTATGGCTACACCTTC.

V and J are TRBV9 and TRBJ2-7, with unresolved D. The closer fit of TRBJ2-5 to the DNA end suggests the J call may be wrong. CDR3 length equals 13 residues. Germline-derived CDR1 and CDR2 are SGDLS and YYNGEE. The CDR3 nucleotides read TGTGCCAGCAGCGTAAATCCAGGAGAGACCCAGTACTTC. Protein product: CASSVNPGETQYF.

A few counts support this clonotype. The V gene is TRBV6-5, the J gene TRBJ1-1, with D perhaps matching TRBD1 (6 bases). CDR1 MNHEY and CDR2 SVGAGI come from the germline V gene. CDR3 size: 15 residues. Deletions cut 7 bases from V and 5 bases from J, with 20 bases between. The CDR3 sequence: CASTQGIGSGTEAFF. The CDR3, as DNA: TGTGCCAGCACACAGGGAATTGGTAGTGGGACTGAAGCTTTCTTT.

The chain carries TRBV7-9 and TRBJ2-3; tentative D call: TRBD1 (5 bases). This CDR3 has 16 amino acids. V was cut by 5 bases and J by 0 bases, with 15 bases left in between. CDR1 and CDR2 (germline): SEHNR, FQNEAQ (reference sequence). CDR3: CASSQGAATSTDTQYF. In DNA form, the CDR3 reads TGTGCCAGCAGCCAAGGGGCAGCTACTAGCACAGATACGCAGTATTTT.

The sample holds a few counts of this clonotype. CDR3 bases: TGTGCCAGCAGCTCTCGCCGGAGGTATGGAACTGAAGCTTTCTTT. Amino acid sequence: CASSSRRRYGTEAFF. The V call is TRBV13, the J call TRBJ1-1; D gene unclear. The CDR3 totals 15 residues. The V and J ends lost 4 bases and 5 bases respectively, with 17 bases between them. CDR1 is PRHDT, CDR2 FYEKMQ, per germline (reference sequence).

This chain uses TRBV4-2 with TRBJ2-3, with 9 bases lining up with TRBD2. V was pared by 0 bases and J by 4 bases, with 14 bases of the junction left unmatched. Germline V gene sequence: CDR1 LGHNA, CDR2 YNFKEQ. The CDR3 is made up of 19 amino acids. For the CDR3, the DNA is TGTGCCAGCAGCCAAGATCGAGTGAGGGCTAGCGGGGCCTCAGATACGCAGTATTTT. The encoded protein is CASSQDRVRASGASDTQYF.

The V call is TRBV11-3, the J call TRBJ2-5, with TRBD1 matching 8 bases. V lost 5 bases, J lost 4 bases, and 9 bases stayed unmatched. CDR3 length equals 15 residues. Germline CDR1 reads SGHNT; CDR2 reads YENEEA. DNA of the CDR3: TGTGCCAGCAGCCCTAACACAGGGGGAGGAGAGACCCAGTACTTC. Protein sequence: CASSPNTGGGETQYF.

This clonotype turned up a few times. This chain links TRBV18 with TRBJ1-2, with D unresolved. This CDR3 comprises 15 residues. V was trimmed by 6 bases and J by 8 bases, leaving 22 bases between them. CDR1 is KGHSH and CDR2 is LQKENI in the germline V gene. This CDR3 is CASSPELDIADGYTF. CDR3 nucleotide sequence: TGTGCCAGCTCCCCAGAACTAGACATCGCCGACGGCTACACCTTC.

This chain uses TRBV19 with TRBJ1-1, with 7 bases fitting TRBD1. In germline, CDR1 is LNHDA, CDR2 SQIVND (reference sequence). This CDR3 contains 16 residues. J gave up 1 base and V 0 bases, and 5 bases lay outside the gene matches. The CDR3 DNA reads as TGTGCCAGTAGTATAGATCCCGCAGGGGGGAACACTGAAGCTTTCTTT. Translated: CASSIDPAGGNTEAFF.

This clonotype has ten or more counts. The chain joins TRBV20-1 to TRBJ2-1; 8 nucleotides agree with TRBD1. Germline trimming cut 3 bases from V and 3 bases from J; bases unmatched to any gene: 7. CDR1 and CDR2 (germline): DFQATT, SNEGSKA (reference sequence). There are 15 residues in the CDR3. CDR3 in DNA: TGCAGTGCTAGGGGGGGACAGGCCCTCTACAATGAGCAGTTCTTC. Translating gives CSARGGQALYNEQFF.